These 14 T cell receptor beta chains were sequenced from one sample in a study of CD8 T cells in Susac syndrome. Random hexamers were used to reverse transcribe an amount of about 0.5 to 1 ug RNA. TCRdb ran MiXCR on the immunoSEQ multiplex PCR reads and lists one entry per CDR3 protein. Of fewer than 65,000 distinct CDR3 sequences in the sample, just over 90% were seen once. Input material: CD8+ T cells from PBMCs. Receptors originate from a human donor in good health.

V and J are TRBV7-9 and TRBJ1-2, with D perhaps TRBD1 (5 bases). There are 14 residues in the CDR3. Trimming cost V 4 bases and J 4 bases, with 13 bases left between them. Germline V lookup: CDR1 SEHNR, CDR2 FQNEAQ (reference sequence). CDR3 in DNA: TGTGCCAGCAGCTCTCCACAGGACGGCTATGGCTACACCTTC. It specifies CASSSPQDGYGYTF.

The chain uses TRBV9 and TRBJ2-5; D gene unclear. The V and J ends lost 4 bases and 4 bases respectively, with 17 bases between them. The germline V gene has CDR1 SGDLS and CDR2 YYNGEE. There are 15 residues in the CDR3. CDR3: CASSPRARLGETQYF. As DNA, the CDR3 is TGTGCCAGCAGCCCCCGGGCGCGGTTGGGAGAGACCCAGTACTTC.

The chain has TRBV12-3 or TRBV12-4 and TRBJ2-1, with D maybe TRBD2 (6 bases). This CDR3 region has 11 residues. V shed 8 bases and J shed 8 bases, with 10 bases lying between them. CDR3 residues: CASQEGDEQFF. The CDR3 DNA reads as TGTGCCAGCCAGGAGGGAGATGAGCAGTTCTTC.

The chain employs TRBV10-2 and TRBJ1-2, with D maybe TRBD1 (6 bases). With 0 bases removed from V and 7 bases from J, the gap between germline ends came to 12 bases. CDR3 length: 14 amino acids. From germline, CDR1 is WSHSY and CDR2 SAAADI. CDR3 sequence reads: CASSESSGARGYTF. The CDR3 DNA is TGCGCCAGCAGTGAGTCGTCGGGGGCGCGTGGCTACACCTTC.

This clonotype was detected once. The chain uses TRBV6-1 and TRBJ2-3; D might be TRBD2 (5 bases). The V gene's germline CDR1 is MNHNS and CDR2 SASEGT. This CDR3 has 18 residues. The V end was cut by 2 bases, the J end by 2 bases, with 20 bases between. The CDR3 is CASSERLAASSSTDTQYF. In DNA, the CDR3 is TGTGCCAGCAGTGAAAGATTGGCGGCTAGCAGCTCCACAGATACGCAGTATTTT.

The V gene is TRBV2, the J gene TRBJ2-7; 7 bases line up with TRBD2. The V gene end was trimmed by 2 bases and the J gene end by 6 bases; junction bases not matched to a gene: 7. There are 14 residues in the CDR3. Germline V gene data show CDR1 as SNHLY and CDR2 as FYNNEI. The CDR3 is CASSERGEVLEQYF. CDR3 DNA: TGTGCCAGCAGTGAACGGGGGGAGGTCCTCGAGCAGTACTTC.

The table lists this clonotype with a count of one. In nucleotides, the CDR3 is TGTGCCAGCAGCTCGGGCCGGGACAGCCAAGAGACCCAGTACTTC. It encodes CASSSGRDSQETQYF. This chain links TRBV7-9 with TRBJ2-5; 7 bases are a match to TRBD1. This CDR3 comprises 15 residues. The V and J ends lost 4 bases and 1 base, in that order; junction bases with no gene match: 6. Germline-derived CDR1 and CDR2 are SEHNR and FQNEAQ (reference sequence). The complete variable domain, with remaining parts taken from reference TRBV7-9 and TRBJ2-5, reads DTGVSQNPRHKITKRGQNVTFRCDPISEHNRLYWYRQTLGQGPEFLTYFQNEAQLEKSRLLSDRFSAERPKGSFSTLEIQRTEQGDSAMYLCASSSGRDSQETQYFGPGTRLLVL.

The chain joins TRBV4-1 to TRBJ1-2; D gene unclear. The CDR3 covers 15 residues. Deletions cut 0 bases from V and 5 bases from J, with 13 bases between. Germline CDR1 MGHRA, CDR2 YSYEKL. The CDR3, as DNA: TGCGCCAGCAGCCAAGAGGGGAACAGAGAGTATGGCTACACCTTC. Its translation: CASSQEGNREYGYTF.

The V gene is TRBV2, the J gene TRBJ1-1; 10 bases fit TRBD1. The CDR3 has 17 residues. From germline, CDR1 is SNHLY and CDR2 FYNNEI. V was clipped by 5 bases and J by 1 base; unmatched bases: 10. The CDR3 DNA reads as TGTGCCAGCAGTCTTCCCGGGACAGGGGTGACGAACACTGAAGCTTTCTTT. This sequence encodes CASSLPGTGVTNTEAFF. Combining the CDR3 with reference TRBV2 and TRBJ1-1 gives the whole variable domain EPEVTQTPSHQVTQMGQEVILRCVPISNHLYFYWYRQILGQKVEFLVSFYNNEISEKSEIFDDQFSVERPDGSNFTLKIRSTKLEDSAMYFCASSLPGTGVTNTEAFFGQGTRLTVV.

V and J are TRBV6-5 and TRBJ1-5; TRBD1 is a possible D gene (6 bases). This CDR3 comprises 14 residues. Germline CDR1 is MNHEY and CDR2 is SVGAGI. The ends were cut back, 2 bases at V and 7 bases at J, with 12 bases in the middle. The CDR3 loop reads CASSYGGASQPQHF. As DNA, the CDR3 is TGTGCCAGCAGTTACGGGGGGGCAAGCCAGCCCCAGCATTTT.

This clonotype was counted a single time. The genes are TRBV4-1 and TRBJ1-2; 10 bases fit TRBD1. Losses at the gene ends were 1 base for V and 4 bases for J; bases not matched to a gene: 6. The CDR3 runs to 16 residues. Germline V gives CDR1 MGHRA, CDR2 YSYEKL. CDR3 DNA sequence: TGCGCCAGCAGCCAAGGTGGGGACAGGGGCTTCTATGGCTACACCTTC. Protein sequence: CASSQGGDRGFYGYTF.

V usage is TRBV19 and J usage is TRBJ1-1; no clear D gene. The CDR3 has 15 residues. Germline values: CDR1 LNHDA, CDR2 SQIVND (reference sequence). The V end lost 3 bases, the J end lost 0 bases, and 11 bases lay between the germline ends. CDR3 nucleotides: TGTGCCAGTAGTATCGCCCGGGCCATGAACACTGAAGCTTTCTTT. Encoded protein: CASSIARAMNTEAFF.

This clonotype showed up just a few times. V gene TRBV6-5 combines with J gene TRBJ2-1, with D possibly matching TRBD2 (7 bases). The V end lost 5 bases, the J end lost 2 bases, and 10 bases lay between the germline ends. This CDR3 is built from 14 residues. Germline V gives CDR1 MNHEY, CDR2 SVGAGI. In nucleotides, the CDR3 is TGTGCCAGCAGTCGCGGGGGCACCTACAATGAGCAGTTCTTC. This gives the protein CASSRGGTYNEQFF.

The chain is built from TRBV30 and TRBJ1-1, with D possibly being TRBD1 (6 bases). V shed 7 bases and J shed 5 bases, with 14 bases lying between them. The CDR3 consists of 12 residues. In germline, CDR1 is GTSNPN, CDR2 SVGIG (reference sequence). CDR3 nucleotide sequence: TGTGCCTATCTCGGGGGCGCGACTGAAGCTTTCTTT. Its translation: CAYLGGATEAFF.